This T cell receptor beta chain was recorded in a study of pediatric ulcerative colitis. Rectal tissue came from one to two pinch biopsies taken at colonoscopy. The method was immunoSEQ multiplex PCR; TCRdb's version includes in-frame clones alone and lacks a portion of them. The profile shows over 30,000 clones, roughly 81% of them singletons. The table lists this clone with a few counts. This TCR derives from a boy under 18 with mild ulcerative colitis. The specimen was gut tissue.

CDR3 in amino acids: CASSDRVETQYF. CDR3 sequence (DNA): TGTGCCAGCAGTGACAGGGTTGAGACCCAGTACTTC. The chain uses TRBV2 and TRBJ2-5, with D perhaps matching TRBD1 (5 bases). Germline V gene data show CDR1 as SNHLY and CDR2 as FYNNEI. The CDR3 runs 12 residues. V lost 3 bases and J lost 5, with 7 bases in between.